Listed below are T cell receptor beta chains from one sample, sequenced in a study of memory CD4+ T cells and cytomegalovirus serostatus. Some clones are missing from TCRdb's copy, which holds only in-frame ones; the method was immunoSEQ multiplex PCR. The sample yields some 26,000 clones, about 81% seen once. Material for sequencing was memory CD4+ T cells from blood. These receptors originate from an adult in good health and CMV-seronegative. Both conserved end residues are part of each CDR3. Each record gives: CDR3 DNA, CDR3 protein, V gene, clone size, D gene, J gene. The D gene is left open where the match is weak. Only some rows state a clone size, as once, few, many or a class for expanded clones.

TGTGCCTGGAGTATGGTTTCCAATGAGCAGTTCTTC | CAWSMVSNEQFF | TRBV30 | . | . | TRBJ2-1
TGCGCCAGCAGCCCCACGGGCTTTAATGAAAAACTGTTTTTT | CASSPTGFNEKLFF | TRBV5-1 | . | . | TRBJ1-4
TGCGCCAGCAGCCAGTTGGGACAGACGGACACTGAAGCTTTCTTT | CASSQLGQTDTEAFF | TRBV4-3 | . | TRBD1 | TRBJ1-1
TGTGCCAGCAGCTTAGCTTTGACAGACCCTGGCTACACCTTC | CASSLALTDPGYTF | TRBV7-2 | . | . | TRBJ1-2
TGTGCCAGCAGCGCCTACAGGGTTGGCGGGGAGCTGTTTTTT | CASSAYRVGGELFF | TRBV11-3 | . | . | TRBJ2-2
TGTGCCGGAGGGGTGTGGGGCGGCACCGGGGAGCTGTTTTTT | CAGGVWGGTGELFF | TRBV7-9 | . | . | TRBJ2-2
TGTGCCTGGAGTGTACTCGGGTACACCGGGGAGCTGTTTTTT | CAWSVLGYTGELFF | TRBV30 | . | . | TRBJ2-2
TGTGCCAGCAGAGACCTAGGACAGGGCGGCGGCTACACCTTC | CASRDLGQGGGYTF | TRBV6-5 | . | TRBD1 | TRBJ1-2
TGTGCCAGCAGTTACTCCGTGGCAGATACGCAGTATTTT | CASSYSVADTQYF | TRBV6-7 | . | . | TRBJ2-3
TGTGCCAGCAGCTTGGTGGGCGTCTACACCATATATTTT | CASSLVGVYTIYF | TRBV5-6 | . | . | TRBJ1-3
TGTGCTAGCAGCCTAGACAGGGGGCGGGAAGAGACCCAGTACTTC | CASSLDRGREETQYF | TRBV7-7 | . | TRBD1 | TRBJ2-5
TGTGCCAGCAGCTTGCGGAACCAGGTCTATGGCTACACCTTC | CASSLRNQVYGYTF | TRBV11-3 | . | . | TRBJ1-2
TGTGCCAGTAGTAAAGCCAGGGTCTACGAGCAGTACTTC | CASSKARVYEQYF | TRBV19 | . | . | TRBJ2-7
TGTGCCAGCTCACCCCTGAGGGGGGGTGGGTCACCCCTCCACTTT | CASSPLRGGGSPLHF | TRBV18 | . | . | TRBJ1-6
TGTGCCAGCAGCTTGGATACGCAGACGGTGATTTTT | CASSLDTQTVIF | TRBV5-4 | few | . | TRBJ1-4
TGTGCCAGCGTTATGAGGATCAGGAGCTCCTACAATGAGCAGTTCTTC | CASVMRIRSSYNEQFF | TRBV6-6 | . | . | TRBJ2-1
TGTGCCAGCAGTTCCCCGGGGGGGAAGACTGGAAACACCATATATTTT | CASSSPGGKTGNTIYF | TRBV28 | . | . | TRBJ1-3
TGTGCCAGCAGTCTCGGGACAGGTCTAGCCAAAAACATTCAGTACTTC | CASSLGTGLAKNIQYF | TRBV28 | . | TRBD1 | TRBJ2-4
TGCGCCAGCAGCTTGGGTTCACACACAGATACGCAGTATTTT | CASSLGSHTDTQYF | TRBV5-1 | . | . | TRBJ2-3
TGTGCCAGCAGGCTCCGGGACAGGGAGCACGAGCAGTACTTC | CASRLRDREHEQYF | TRBV6-1 | . | TRBD1 | TRBJ2-7
TGTGCCTGGAGCCCCCAGGGGAACACTGAAGCTTTCTTT | CAWSPQGNTEAFF | TRBV30 | . | . | TRBJ1-1
TGTGCCAGCAGCTTTGCAGGGTCTGAAGCTTTCTTT | CASSFAGSEAFF | TRBV7-9 | . | . | TRBJ1-1
TGTGCCATCAGTGGTACAGACAGTAACCTCTCTGGAAACACCATATATTTT | CAISGTDSNLSGNTIYF | TRBV10-3 | . | . | TRBJ1-3
TGCGCCAGCAGCCAAAAGTCAACTAGCTTGGCCGGGGAGCTGTTTTTT | CASSQKSTSLAGELFF | TRBV4-1 | . | . | TRBJ2-2
TGTGCCAGCAGCAAGAGGACAGGGGCTAGCTACGAGCAGTACTTC | CASSKRTGASYEQYF | TRBV6-5 | . | TRBD1 | TRBJ2-7
TGTGCCAGCAGCCCCTTAGTCGGGGCCCAGCATTTT | CASSPLVGAQHF | TRBV2 | once | . | TRBJ1-5
TGTGCCAGCAGCTTAGCGAGTCCGAACACCATATATTTT | CASSLASPNTIYF | TRBV7-9 | . | . | TRBJ1-3
TGTGCCAGCAGCTTAATCCCAGGTAGCAATCAGCCCCAGCATTTT | CASSLIPGSNQPQHF | TRBV7-6 | . | . | TRBJ1-5
TGCGCCAGCACTAGCGGGGGATCCTACGAGCAGTACTTC | CASTSGGSYEQYF | TRBV5-1 | . | TRBD2 | TRBJ2-7
TGTGCCTTATCAGCCTCGCCCACAGTTGACGGGGAGCTGTTTTTT | CALSASPTVDGELFF | TRBV10-3 | . | . | TRBJ2-2
TGTGCCAGTAACAGCCGCGATGAAATGAACACTGAAGCTTTCTTT | CASNSRDEMNTEAFF | TRBV19 | . | . | TRBJ1-1
TGCAGCGTTGTCGTATCTGGGGCCAACGTCCTGACTTTC | CSVVVSGANVLTF | TRBV29-1 | . | . | TRBJ2-6
TGTGCCAGCAGCCAACAGGTTTCTGAAGCTTTCTTT | CASSQQVSEAFF | TRBV5-8 | . | . | TRBJ1-1
TGTGCAAGTCGCTTAGCCCGTGATGAAAGGGGCGAATTTGGTCAGCCCCAGCATTTT | CASRLARDERGEFGQPQHF | TRBV12-2 | . | . | TRBJ1-5
TGTGCCATCAGTGACCGTGCCAGGGAGAACACTGAAGCTTTCTTT | CAISDRARENTEAFF | TRBV10-3 | medium-sized | . | TRBJ1-1
TGTGCCAGCACGGGGCTCTCTGGAAACACCATATATTTT | CASTGLSGNTIYF | TRBV11-2 | . | . | TRBJ1-3
TGTGCCATCAGAAAGGGACTAGCGACTCACCAAGAGACCCAGTACTTC | CAIRKGLATHQETQYF | TRBV10-3 | . | TRBD2 | TRBJ2-5
TGTGCCAGCAGCTCCCGTTCCCGAGAGACCCAGTACTTC | CASSSRSRETQYF | TRBV5-6 | . | . | TRBJ2-5
TGTGCCAGCAGAACAGGCGATTCTAGGTACGAGCAGTACTTC | CASRTGDSRYEQYF | TRBV2 | . | . | TRBJ2-7
TGTGCCTGGAGTGAACGACAGGGTTTGGGGTCACCCCTCCACTTT | CAWSERQGLGSPLHF | TRBV30 | . | TRBD1 | TRBJ1-6
TGTGCCAGCAGCTTGGATATTGGCTCTGGAAACACCATATATTTT | CASSLDIGSGNTIYF | TRBV5-4 | . | . | TRBJ1-3
TGTGCCAGCTCGGTCAGGGGATGGAACACTGAAGCTTTCTTT | CASSVRGWNTEAFF | TRBV6-1 | few | . | TRBJ1-1
TGTGCCAGCAGGACTACTCCGGACAGAAACTATGGCTACACCTTC | CASRTTPDRNYGYTF | TRBV27 | once | . | TRBJ1-2
TGTGCCAGCAGTGGAGGGGGGGGCCTCTACGAGCAGTACTTC | CASSGGGGLYEQYF | TRBV5-4 | . | . | TRBJ2-7
TGTGCCAGCAGTTTAGTGGACCCCGGGAACACTGAAGCTTTCTTT | CASSLVDPGNTEAFF | TRBV27 | . | . | TRBJ1-1
TGTGCCAGCAGCTTAGAGGGCAGGGGTGGCTATGGCTACACCTTC | CASSLEGRGGYGYTF | TRBV7-9 | . | . | TRBJ1-2
TGTGCCAGCTCACAGGTTCTGAACACCGGGGAGCTGTTTTTT | CASSQVLNTGELFF | TRBV18 | . | . | TRBJ2-2
TGCAGCGTCTCCGGGACAGGGGGTGAAAAACTGTTTTTT | CSVSGTGGEKLFF | TRBV29-1 | . | TRBD1 | TRBJ1-4
TGTGCCAGCAGGGGATTAGGCAGGTACTTTTATAGCAATCAGCCCCAGCATTTT | CASRGLGRYFYSNQPQHF | TRBV28 | . | . | TRBJ1-5
TGTGCCAGTATGACACCAGGTCTGAACACTGAAGCTTTCTTT | CASMTPGLNTEAFF | TRBV19 | . | . | TRBJ1-1